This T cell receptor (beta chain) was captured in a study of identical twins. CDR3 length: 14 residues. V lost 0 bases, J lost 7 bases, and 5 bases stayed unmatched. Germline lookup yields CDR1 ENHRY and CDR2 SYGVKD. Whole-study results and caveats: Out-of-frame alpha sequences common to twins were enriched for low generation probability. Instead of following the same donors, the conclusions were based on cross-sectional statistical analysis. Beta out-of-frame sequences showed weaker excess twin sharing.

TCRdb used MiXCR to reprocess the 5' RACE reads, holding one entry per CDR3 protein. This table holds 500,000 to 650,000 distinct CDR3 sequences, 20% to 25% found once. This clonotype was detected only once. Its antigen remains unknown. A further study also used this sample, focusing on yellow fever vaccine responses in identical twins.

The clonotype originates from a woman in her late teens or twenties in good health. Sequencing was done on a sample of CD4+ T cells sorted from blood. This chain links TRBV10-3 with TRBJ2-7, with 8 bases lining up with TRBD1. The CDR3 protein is CAISESPQGAEQYF. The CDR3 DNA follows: TGTGCCATCAGTGAGTCCCCCCAGGGGGCGGAGCAGTACTTC.